Sequencing of this T cell receptor beta chain was carried out in a study of cytomegalovirus exposure and HLA in healthy donors. The CDR3 extends over 18 amino acids. The germline CDR1 and CDR2 sequences are MDHEN and SYDVKM. Germline trimming cut 5 bases from V and 5 bases from J; bases unmatched to any gene: 19. PCR used 60 Vbeta primers and 13 Jbeta primers. Here immunoSEQ multiplex PCR was the method, and the copy in TCRdb shows in-frame clones only, minus some. The table lists some 180,000 clones, around 84% of them singletons. This receptor was taken from a girl under 10 years old in good health and CMV-seropositive. Sequencing input: PBMCs. V usage is TRBV28 and J usage is TRBJ2-7; 9 bases line up with TRBD1. This chain's CDR3 is CASSVVLIPGQGGDEQYF. In DNA, the CDR3 is TGTGCCAGCAGTGTAGTTCTAATTCCGGGACAGGGCGGTGACGAGCAGTACTTC.